Presented here are 8 T cell receptor beta chains from one specimen sequenced in a study of shared T cell receptors in the human thymus. Sequencing used immunoSEQ multiplex PCR; TCRdb keeps in-frame clones, though not all of them. In the table there are under 700,000 clones, about 84% of which are singletons. This same sample was also taken into another study, of human thymus T cells.

Specimen: thymocytes. Receptors were obtained from a boy in the first two years of life with a congenital heart defect.

The V call is TRBV6-1, the J call TRBJ2-7, with a possible D match to TRBD2 (5 bases). The CDR3 is 15 amino acids. Germline values: CDR1 MNHNS, CDR2 SASEGT. V dropped 4 bases and J dropped 2 bases, with 15 bases sitting between them. The chain's CDR3 is CASSALGGPPYEQYF. The CDR3 DNA sequence: TGTGCCAGCAGTGCACTAGGAGGTCCCCCCTACGAGCAGTACTTC.

The chain uses TRBV27 and TRBJ2-1; D unresolved. Trimming left V 2 bases short and J 3 bases short, with 11 bases between. The germline gives CDR1 MNHEY, CDR2 SMNVEV (reference sequence). The CDR3 has 15 amino acids. The CDR3 reads CASSLRSLLYNEQFF. CDR3 coding DNA: TGTGCCAGCAGTTTAAGGAGTTTGCTCTACAATGAGCAGTTCTTC.

The rearrangement links TRBV6-5 to TRBJ1-1, with 10 bases matching TRBD1. The CDR3 covers 16 residues. CDR1 MNHEY and CDR2 SVGAGI come from the germline V gene. V lost 4 bases to trimming and J lost 2 bases; unmatched junction nucleotides: 7. DNA of the CDR3: TGTGCCAGCAGTTGCCCTGGACAGGGGGGCAACACTGAAGCTTTCTTT. This sequence encodes CASSCPGQGGNTEAFF.

CDR3 DNA sequence: TGTGCCAGCAGGGACAGGAGCTCCAACACTGAAGCTTTCTTT. Translated, it gives CASRDRSSNTEAFF. V is TRBV28 and J is TRBJ1-1, with 7 bases identical to TRBD1. The germline V gene encodes CDR1 MDHEN and CDR2 SYDVKM. V gave up 6 bases and J gave up 2 bases; unmatched junction bases: 6. The CDR3 contains 14 residues.

The rearrangement uses TRBV14 and TRBJ2-5, with 15 bases matching TRBD2. CDR3 size: 22 residues. Germline CDR1 and CDR2: SGHDN and FVKESK. The trim removed 4 bases at V and 5 bases at J, leaving 23 bases unmatched. This CDR3 reads CASSPPLALRTSGRALGETQYF. DNA for the CDR3: TGTGCCAGCAGCCCCCCTTTAGCCCTCCGGACTAGCGGGAGGGCCTTAGGTGAGACCCAGTACTTC.

The chain is built from TRBV7-8 and TRBJ2-1; 10 bases match TRBD2. Germline V CDR1 and CDR2: SGHVS, FQNEAQ. V lost 5 bases, J lost 7 bases, and 11 bases stayed unmatched. This CDR3 has 16 residues. CDR3: CASSPLAGGRRNEQFF. The CDR3 coding sequence is TGTGCCAGCAGCCCATTAGCGGGAGGTCGTCGAAATGAGCAGTTCTTC.

The chain has TRBV6-1 and TRBJ2-6; possible D gene TRBD1, 6 bases. The CDR3 loop spans 17 amino acids. The germline gives CDR1 MNHNS, CDR2 SASEGT. V lost 6 bases and J lost 2, with 17 bases in between. For the CDR3, the DNA is TGTGCCAGCAGCGAACCAAACCGGGACACTGGGGCCAACGTCCTGACTTTC. It specifies CASSEPNRDTGANVLTF.

The chain employs TRBV19 and TRBJ2-7; D perhaps matches TRBD1 (5 bases). CDR3 length equals 15 residues. V was pared by 1 base and J by 4 bases, with 14 bases between. Germline CDR1 reads LNHDA; CDR2 reads SQIVND (reference sequence). CDR3 nucleotide sequence: TGTGCCAGTAGTATAGTGCGGCAAGGGGTTTACGAGCAGTACTTC. Translated, it gives CASSIVRQGVYEQYF. Variable domain in full (rest from reference TRBV19 and TRBJ2-7): DGGITQSPKYLFRKEGQNVTLSCEQNLNHDAMYWYRQDPGQGLRLIYYSQIVNDFQKGDIAEGYSVSREKKESFPLTVTSAQKNPTAFYLCASSIVRQGVYEQYFGPGTRLTVT.